This T cell receptor beta chain was sequenced during a study of molecular identifiers for immune sequencing clone quantification. Naive CD8 library inputs spanned roughly 17,000 to 1,100,000 sorted cells and 10%, 30% or 50% RNA. MiXCR was run by TCRdb on the PCR reads, yielding one entry per CDR3 protein. The repertoire holds about 500,000 distinct CDR3 sequences, roughly 24% seen once, with around 0.8% in the top ten. The CDR3 covers 13 residues. With V trimmed by 6 bases and J by 8 bases, 5 bases remained unmatched. Germline V lookup: CDR1 MNHEY, CDR2 SMNVEV (reference sequence). Study outcomes and limitations: Effector cells had over 98% of their molecules in clones above 20 RNA copies, while naive cells had under 1%.

In this sample, this clonotype turned up a few times. Its antigen is as yet unknown. This receptor was identified in a human donor in good health. Some libraries in this study had Jurkat cell RNA spiked in. The chain has TRBV27 and TRBJ2-5; the match to TRBD2 covers 11 bases. Sequencing used naive CD8+ T cells from blood, with Jurkat cell RNA spiked in. Noted subset: FACS-sorted CD8+CD4-CCR7+CD45RA+ naive T cells. CDR3 sequence reads: CASSLLAGDTQYF. The CDR3, as DNA: TGTGCCAGCAGCCTACTAGCGGGAGATACCCAGTACTTC.